One sample yielded the 8 T cell receptor beta chains listed below, sequenced in a study of blood T cell dynamics during melanoma immunotherapy. Time point in this sample: pre-treatment baseline. Produced via immunoSEQ multiplex PCR; TCRdb's table is partial and in-frame only. The sample lists 15,000 or so clones, 80% to 90% occurring once. Source: blood, taken from a patient treated with checkpoint blockade. The receptors shown here come from a human donor with melanoma.

J is TRBJ2-3 and V is TRBV6-5, with a possible D match to TRBD1 (7 bases). Germline lookup yields CDR1 MNHEY and CDR2 SVGAGI. Trimming took off 7 bases at V and 4 bases at J, with 15 bases between the two ends. CDR3 length: 14 residues. The CDR3 DNA follows: TGTGCCAGCAAGGAGGGGGCAGTGGCAGATACGCAGTATTTT. Translating gives CASKEGAVADTQYF.

The V call is TRBV5-6, the J call TRBJ1-5; 9 bases map to TRBD1. Trimming at V came to 4 bases and at J to 3 bases, leaving 5 bases not matched to a gene. Germline CDR1 is SGHDT and CDR2 is YYEEEE. This CDR3 has 15 amino acids. The CDR3 loop is CASSQTGGANQPQHF. DNA for the CDR3: TGTGCCAGCAGCCAGACAGGGGGGGCCAATCAGCCCCAGCATTTT.

The chain joins TRBV2 to TRBJ1-1, with a possible D match to TRBD1 (6 bases). Trimming shortened V by 6 bases and J by 4 bases, and 12 bases separated the two germline ends. Germline V gives CDR1 SNHLY, CDR2 FYNNEI. This CDR3 is built from 13 residues. The CDR3 DNA follows: TGTGCCAGCAGAGGGGGGCCGGGCACTGAAGCTTTCTTT. This translates into CASRGGPGTEAFF.

This clone has a single count. The V and J genes are TRBV30 and TRBJ2-3; possibly TRBD1 for D (6 bases). Germline-derived CDR1 and CDR2 are GTSNPN and SVGIG (reference sequence). Trimming removed 8 bases at V and 2 bases at J, with 20 bases between. The CDR3 runs 15 residues. The CDR3 DNA sequence: TGTGCCCTAGGGCCCAGGGGTCGGAACACAGATACGCAGTATTTT. It translates to CALGPRGRNTDTQYF. The variable domain in full, completed from reference TRBV30 and TRBJ2-3, reads SQTIHQWPATLVQPVGSPLSLECTVEGTSNPNLYWYRQAAGRGLQLLFYSVGIGQISSEVPQNLSASRPQDRQFILSSKKLLLSDSGFYLCALGPRGRNTDTQYFGPGTRLTVL.

As DNA, the CDR3 is TGTGCCAGCAGTTTACGTCAAGGTGAAGCTTTCTTT. Its protein is CASSLRQGEAFF. This chain joins TRBV28 and TRBJ1-1; the D is unclear. The V end lost 2 bases, the J end lost 7 bases, and 8 bases lay between the germline ends. This CDR3 spans 12 amino acids. CDR1 and CDR2 from the germline V gene are MDHEN and SYDVKM.

The chain joins TRBV10-3 to TRBJ1-1; 12 nucleotides align to TRBD1. With 3 bases clipped from V and 7 bases from J, the junction kept 6 bases outside the gene matches. This CDR3 has 15 amino acids. Germline V gene data show CDR1 as ENHRY and CDR2 as SYGVKD. The CDR3 spells CAISDRDRGPNEAFF. For the CDR3, the DNA is TGTGCCATCAGTGACCGGGACAGGGGGCCTAATGAAGCTTTCTTT.

The chain carries TRBV9 and TRBJ2-7; TRBD2 is a possible D gene (6 bases). The CDR3 is 15 residues long. The germline V gene has CDR1 SGDLS and CDR2 YYNGEE. Trimming stripped 4 bases from V and 5 bases from J, with 19 bases between. The CDR3 DNA follows: TGTGCCAGCAGCTGGAGAGGGGAGCCTAGCGACGAGCAGTACTTC. Protein: CASSWRGEPSDEQYF.

The J gene is TRBJ2-3, the V gene TRBV19, with a weak D call TRBD1 (6 bases). The CDR3 spans 14 residues. Trimming cost V 6 bases and J 2 bases, with 12 bases left between them. In germline, CDR1 is LNHDA, CDR2 SQIVND (reference sequence). The CDR3 DNA sequence: TGTGCCAGTAGCCCAGGACAGATCACAGATACGCAGTATTTT. This sequence encodes CASSPGQITDTQYF. The full variable domain, rest sourced from reference TRBV19 and TRBJ2-3, is DGGITQSPKYLFRKEGQNVTLSCEQNLNHDAMYWYRQDPGQGLRLIYYSQIVNDFQKGDIAEGYSVSREKKESFPLTVTSAQKNPTAFYLCASSPGQITDTQYFGPGTRLTVL.